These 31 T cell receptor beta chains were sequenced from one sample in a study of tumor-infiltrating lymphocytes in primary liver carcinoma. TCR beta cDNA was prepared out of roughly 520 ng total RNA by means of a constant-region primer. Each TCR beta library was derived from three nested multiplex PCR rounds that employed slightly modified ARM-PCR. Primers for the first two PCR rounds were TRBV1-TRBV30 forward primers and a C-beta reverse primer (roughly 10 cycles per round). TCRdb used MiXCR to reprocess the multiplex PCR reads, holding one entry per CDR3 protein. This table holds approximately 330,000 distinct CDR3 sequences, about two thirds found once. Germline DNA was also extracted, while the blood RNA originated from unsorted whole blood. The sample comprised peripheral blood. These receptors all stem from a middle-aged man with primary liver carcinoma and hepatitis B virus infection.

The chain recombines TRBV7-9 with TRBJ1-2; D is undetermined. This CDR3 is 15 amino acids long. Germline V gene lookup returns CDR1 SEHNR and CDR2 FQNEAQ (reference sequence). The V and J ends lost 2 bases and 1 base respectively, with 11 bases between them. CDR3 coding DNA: TGTGCCAGCAGCTTAAGCAGGAATTATAACTATGGCTACACCTTC. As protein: CASSLSRNYNYGYTF.

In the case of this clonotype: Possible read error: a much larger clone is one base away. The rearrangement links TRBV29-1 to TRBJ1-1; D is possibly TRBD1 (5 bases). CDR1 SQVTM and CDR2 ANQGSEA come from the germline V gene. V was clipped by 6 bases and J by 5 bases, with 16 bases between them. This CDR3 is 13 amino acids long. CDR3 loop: CSVRHGGGTEAFF. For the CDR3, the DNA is TGCAGCGTGAGACATGGGGGAGGGACTGAAGCTTTCTTT.

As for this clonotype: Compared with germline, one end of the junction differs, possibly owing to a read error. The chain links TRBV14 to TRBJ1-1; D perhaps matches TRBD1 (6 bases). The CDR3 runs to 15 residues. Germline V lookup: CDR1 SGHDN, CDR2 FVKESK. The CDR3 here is CAISQGGPGGTEAFF. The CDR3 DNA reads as TGTGCCATCAGCCAAGGGGGGCCCGGCGGCACTGAAGCTTTCTTT. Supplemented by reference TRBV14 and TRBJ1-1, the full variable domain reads EAGVTQFPSHSVIEKGQTVTLRCDPISGHDNLYWYRRVMGKEIKFLLHFVKESKQDESGMPNNRFLAERTGGTYSTLKVQPAELEDSGVYFCAISQGGPGGTEAFFGQGTRLTVV.

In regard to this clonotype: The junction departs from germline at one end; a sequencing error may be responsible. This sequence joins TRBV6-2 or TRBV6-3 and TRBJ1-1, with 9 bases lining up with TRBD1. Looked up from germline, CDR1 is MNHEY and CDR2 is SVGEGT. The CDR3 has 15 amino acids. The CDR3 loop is CASSLYSGTGYEAFF. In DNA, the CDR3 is TGCGCCAGCAGTCTTTATTCCGGGACAGGGTATGAAGCTTTCTTT.

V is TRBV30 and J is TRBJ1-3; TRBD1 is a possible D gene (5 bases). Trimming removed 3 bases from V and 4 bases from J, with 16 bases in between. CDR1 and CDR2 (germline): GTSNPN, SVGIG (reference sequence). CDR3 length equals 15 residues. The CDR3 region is CAWRMWGLTGNTIYF. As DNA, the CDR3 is TGTGCCTGGAGGATGTGGGGACTTACCGGAAACACCATATATTTT.

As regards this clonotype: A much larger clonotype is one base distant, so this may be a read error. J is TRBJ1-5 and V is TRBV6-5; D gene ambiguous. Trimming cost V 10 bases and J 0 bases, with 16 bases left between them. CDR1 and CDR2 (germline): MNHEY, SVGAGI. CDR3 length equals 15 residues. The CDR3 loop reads CANSPLRYSNQPQHF. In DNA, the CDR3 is TGTGCCAACAGCCCTTTACGGTATAGCAATCAGCCCCAGCATTTT.

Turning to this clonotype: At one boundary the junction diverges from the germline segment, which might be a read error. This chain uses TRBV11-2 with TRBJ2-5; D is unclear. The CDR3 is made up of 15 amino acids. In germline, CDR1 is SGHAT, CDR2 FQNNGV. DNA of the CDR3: TGTACCAGCAGCTTACGCCCTAACTACCAAGAGACCCAGTATTTC. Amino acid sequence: CTSSLRPNYQETQYF.

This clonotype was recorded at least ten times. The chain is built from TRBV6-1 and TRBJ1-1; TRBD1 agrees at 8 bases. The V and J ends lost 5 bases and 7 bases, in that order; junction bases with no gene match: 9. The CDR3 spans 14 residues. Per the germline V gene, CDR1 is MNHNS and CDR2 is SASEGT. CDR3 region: CASSLDRVIREAFF. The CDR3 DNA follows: TGTGCCAGCAGTTTGGACAGGGTGATCCGTGAAGCTTTCTTT.

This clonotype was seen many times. The CDR3 reads CASSQDRDGRGRRTDTQYF. The CDR3 DNA sequence: TGCGCCAGCAGCCAAGATAGGGATGGCAGGGGAAGAAGGACAGATACGCAGTATTTT. V gene TRBV4-1 combines with J gene TRBJ2-3; D perhaps matches TRBD1 (6 bases). The V end was cut by 0 bases, the J end by 3 bases, with 22 bases between. Looked up from germline, CDR1 is MGHRA and CDR2 is YSYEKL. CDR3 length: 19 residues.

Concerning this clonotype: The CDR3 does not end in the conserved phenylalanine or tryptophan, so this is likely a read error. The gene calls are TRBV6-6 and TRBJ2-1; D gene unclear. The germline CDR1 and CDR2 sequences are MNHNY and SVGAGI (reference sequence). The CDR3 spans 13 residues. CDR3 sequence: CVSSAQGNNEQFL. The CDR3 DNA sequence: TGTGTCAGCAGTGCGCAAGGTAACAATGAGCAGTTCTTA.

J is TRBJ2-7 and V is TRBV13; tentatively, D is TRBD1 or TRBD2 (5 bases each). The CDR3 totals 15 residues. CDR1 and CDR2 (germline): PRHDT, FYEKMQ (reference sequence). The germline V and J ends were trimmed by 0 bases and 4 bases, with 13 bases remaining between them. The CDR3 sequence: CASSLGAGAGYEQYF. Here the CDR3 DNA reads TGTGCCAGCAGCTTAGGCGCCGGGGCCGGGTACGAGCAGTACTTC. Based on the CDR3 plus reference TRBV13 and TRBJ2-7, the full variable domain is AAGVIQSPRHLIKEKRETATLKCYPIPRHDTVYWYQQGPGQDPQFLISFYEKMQSDKGSIPDRFSAQQFSDYHSELNMSSLELGDSALYFCASSLGAGAGYEQYFGPGTRLTVT.

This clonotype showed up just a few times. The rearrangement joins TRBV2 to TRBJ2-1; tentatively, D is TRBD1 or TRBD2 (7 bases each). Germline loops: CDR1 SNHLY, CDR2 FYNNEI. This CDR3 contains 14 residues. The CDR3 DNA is TGTGCAACCAGGGGGGGGAGCCGCTACAATGAGCAGTTCTTC. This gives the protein CATRGGSRYNEQFF.

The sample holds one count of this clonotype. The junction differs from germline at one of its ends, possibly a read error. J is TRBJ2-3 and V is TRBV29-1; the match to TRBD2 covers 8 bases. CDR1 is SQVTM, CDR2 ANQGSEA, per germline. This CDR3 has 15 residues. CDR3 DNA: TGCAGCGTCTTCGGGAGGGCCAAAAGCATAGATACGCACTATTTT. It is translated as CSVFGRAKSIDTHYF.

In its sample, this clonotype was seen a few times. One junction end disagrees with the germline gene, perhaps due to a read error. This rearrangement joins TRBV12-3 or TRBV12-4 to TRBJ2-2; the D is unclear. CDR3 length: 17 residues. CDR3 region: CANSFRPLSTQTGELFF. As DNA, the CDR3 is TGTGCCAACAGTTTCCGGCCACTTTCTACCCAAACCGGGGAGCTGTTTTTT.

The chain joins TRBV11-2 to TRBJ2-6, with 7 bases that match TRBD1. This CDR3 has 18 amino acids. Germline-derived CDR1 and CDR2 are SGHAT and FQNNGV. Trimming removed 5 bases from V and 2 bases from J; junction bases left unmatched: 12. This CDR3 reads CASSIWNRGRTGANVLTF. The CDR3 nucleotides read TGTGCCAGCAGCATTTGGAACAGGGGAAGAACTGGGGCCAACGTCCTGACTTTC.

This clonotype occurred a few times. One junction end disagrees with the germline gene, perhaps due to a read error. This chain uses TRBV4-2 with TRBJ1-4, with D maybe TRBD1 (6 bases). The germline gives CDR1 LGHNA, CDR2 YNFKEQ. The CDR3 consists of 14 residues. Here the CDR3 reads CASSQGQGCEKLFF. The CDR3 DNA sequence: TGTGCCAGCAGCCAAGGTCAGGGGTGCGAAAAGCTGTTTTTT.

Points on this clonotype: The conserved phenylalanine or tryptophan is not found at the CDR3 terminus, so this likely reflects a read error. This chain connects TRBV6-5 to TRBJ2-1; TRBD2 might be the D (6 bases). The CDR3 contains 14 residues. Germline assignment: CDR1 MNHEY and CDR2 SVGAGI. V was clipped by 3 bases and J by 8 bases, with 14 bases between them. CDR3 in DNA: TGTGCCAGCAGTTATAGGGGACTTTCTCATGAGCAGTTCCTC. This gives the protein CASSYRGLSHEQFL.

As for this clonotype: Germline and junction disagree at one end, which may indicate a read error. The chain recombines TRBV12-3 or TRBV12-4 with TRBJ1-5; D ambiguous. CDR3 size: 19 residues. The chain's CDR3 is CASSSSPTGWVGSNRPRHF. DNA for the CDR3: TGTGCCAGCAGTTCTAGTCCCACCGGGTGGGTGGGAAGCAATCGGCCCCGGCATTTT.

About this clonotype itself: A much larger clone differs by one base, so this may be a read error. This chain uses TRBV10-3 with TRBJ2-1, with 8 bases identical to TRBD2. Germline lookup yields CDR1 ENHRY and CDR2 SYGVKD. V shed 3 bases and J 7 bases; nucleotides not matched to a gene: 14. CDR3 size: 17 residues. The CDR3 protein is CAISEPGLVGGGNEQFF. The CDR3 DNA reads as TGTGCCATCAGTGAACCGGGACTAGTGGGAGGAGGGAATGAGCAGTTCTTC.

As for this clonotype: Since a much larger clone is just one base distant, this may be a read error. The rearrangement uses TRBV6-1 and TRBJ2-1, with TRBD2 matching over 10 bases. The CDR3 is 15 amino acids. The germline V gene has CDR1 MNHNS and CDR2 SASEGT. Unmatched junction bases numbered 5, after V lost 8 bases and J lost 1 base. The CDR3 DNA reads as TGTGCCAGCTTCAATAGCGGGAGGTCCTACAATGAGCAGTTCTTC. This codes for CASFNSGRSYNEQFF.

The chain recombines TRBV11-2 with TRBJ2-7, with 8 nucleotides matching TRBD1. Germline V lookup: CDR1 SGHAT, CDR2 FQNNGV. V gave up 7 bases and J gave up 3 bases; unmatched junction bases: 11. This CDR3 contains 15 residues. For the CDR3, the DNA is TGTGCCAGCACCTTGAGTCCTGGACAGGGCTACGAGCAGTACTTC. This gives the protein CASTLSPGQGYEQYF.

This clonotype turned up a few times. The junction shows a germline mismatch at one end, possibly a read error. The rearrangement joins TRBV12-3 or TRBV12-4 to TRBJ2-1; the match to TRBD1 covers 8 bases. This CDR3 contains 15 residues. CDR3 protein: CASSSDRGGYDEQFF. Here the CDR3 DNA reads TGTGCCAGCAGTTCAGACAGGGGAGGCTACGATGAGCAGTTCTTC.

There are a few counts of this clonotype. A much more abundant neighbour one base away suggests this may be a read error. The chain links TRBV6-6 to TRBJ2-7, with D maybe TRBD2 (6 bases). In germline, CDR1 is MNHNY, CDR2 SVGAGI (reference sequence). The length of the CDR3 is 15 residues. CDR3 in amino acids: CANSYDRESSYEQYF. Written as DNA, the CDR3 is TGTGCCAACAGTTACGATCGGGAGAGCTCCTACGAGCAGTACTTC.

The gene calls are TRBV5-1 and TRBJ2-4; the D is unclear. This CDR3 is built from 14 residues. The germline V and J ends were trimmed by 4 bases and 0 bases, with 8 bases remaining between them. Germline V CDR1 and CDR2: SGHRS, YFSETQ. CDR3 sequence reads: CASSADLAKNIQYF. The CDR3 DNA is TGCGCCAGCAGCGCAGATTTAGCCAAAAACATTCAGTACTTC. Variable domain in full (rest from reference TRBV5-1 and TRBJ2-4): KAGVTQTPRYLIKTRGQQVTLSCSPISGHRSVSWYQQTPGQGLQFLFEYFSETQRNKGNFPGRFSGRQFSNSRSEMNVSTLELGDSALYLCASSADLAKNIQYFGAGTRLSVL.

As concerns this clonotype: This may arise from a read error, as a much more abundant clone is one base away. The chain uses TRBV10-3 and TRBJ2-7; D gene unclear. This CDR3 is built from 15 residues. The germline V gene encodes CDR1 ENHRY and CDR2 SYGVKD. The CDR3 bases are TGTGCCATCAGTGAGACGCAGGCGATCTCCTGCGAGCAGTACTTC. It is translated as CAISETQAISCEQYF.

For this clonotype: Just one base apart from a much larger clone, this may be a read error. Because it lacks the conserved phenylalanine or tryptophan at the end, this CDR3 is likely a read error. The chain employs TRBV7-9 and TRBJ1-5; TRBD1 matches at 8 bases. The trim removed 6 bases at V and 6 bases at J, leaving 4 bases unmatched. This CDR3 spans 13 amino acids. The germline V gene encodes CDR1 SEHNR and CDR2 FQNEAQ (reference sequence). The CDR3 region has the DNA TGTGCCAGCAGTCAAACAGGGGGTCAGCCCCAGCATCTT. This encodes CASSQTGGQPQHL.

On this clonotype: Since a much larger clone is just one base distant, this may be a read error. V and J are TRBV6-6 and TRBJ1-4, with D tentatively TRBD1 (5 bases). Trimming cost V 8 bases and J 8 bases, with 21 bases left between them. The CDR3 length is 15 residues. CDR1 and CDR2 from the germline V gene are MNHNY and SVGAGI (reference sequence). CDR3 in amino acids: CASRETQGPGEKLFF. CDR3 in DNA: TGTGCCAGCCGTGAAACTCAGGGTCCTGGGGAAAAACTGTTTTTT.

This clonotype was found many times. The CDR3: CASRDQGKPQHF. The CDR3 nucleotides read TGTGCCAGCAGGGATCAGGGGAAGCCCCAGCATTTT. The chain links TRBV6-1 to TRBJ1-5, with TRBD1 as a possible D gene (6 bases). Per germline, CDR1 MNHNS and CDR2 SASEGT. V was shortened by 6 bases and J by 8 bases, with 11 bases between the two germline ends. The CDR3 contains 12 residues.

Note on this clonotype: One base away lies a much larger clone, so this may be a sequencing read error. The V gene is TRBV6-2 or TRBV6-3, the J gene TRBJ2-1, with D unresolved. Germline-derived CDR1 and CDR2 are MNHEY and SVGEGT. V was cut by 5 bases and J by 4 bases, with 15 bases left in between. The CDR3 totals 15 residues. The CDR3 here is CASSPWARTYNEQFF. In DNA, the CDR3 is TGTGCCAGCAGTCCCTGGGCAAGAACGTACAATGAGCAGTTCTTC.

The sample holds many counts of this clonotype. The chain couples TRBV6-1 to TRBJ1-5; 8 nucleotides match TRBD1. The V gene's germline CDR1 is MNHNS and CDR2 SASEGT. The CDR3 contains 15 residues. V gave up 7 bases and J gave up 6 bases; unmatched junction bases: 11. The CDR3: CASTEAVQGGQPQHF. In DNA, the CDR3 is TGTGCCAGCACCGAAGCGGTACAGGGGGGTCAGCCCCAGCATTTT.

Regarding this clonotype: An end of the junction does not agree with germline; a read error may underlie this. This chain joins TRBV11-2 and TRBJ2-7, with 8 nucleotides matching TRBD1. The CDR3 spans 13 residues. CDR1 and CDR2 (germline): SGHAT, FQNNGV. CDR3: CVSSLGQGYEQHF. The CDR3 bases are TGTGTCAGCAGCTTAGGACAGGGCTACGAGCAGCACTTC.